The 25 T cell receptor beta chains below all came from one sample that was sequenced in a study of cytotoxic CD8 clonotypes in ibrutinib-treated CLL. Clones were sequenced by immunoSEQ multiplex PCR, and TCRdb holds only the in-frame ones, with some missing. Of a few hundred thousand clones in the sample, roughly 80% were seen once. The sequencing used PBMCs, collected before ibrutinib treatment. These receptors came from a human donor with chronic lymphocytic leukemia.

The chain joins TRBV28 to TRBJ2-7; D uncertain. Trimming took off 6 bases at V and 0 bases at J, with 21 bases between the two ends. CDR1 is MDHEN and CDR2 is SYDVKM in the germline V gene. The CDR3 extends over 17 amino acids. DNA of the CDR3: TGTGCCAGCAGACGAACGGGCCAAGGAAAAAGCTCCTACGAGCAGTACTTC. It yields the protein CASRRTGQGKSSYEQYF. Full variable domain (outside the CDR3, taken from reference TRBV28 and TRBJ2-7): DVKVTQSSRYLVKRTGEKVFLECVQDMDHENMFWYRQDPGLGLRLIYFSYDVKMKEKGDIPEGYSVSREKKERFSLILESASTNQTSMYLCASRRTGQGKSSYEQYFGPGTRLTVT.

The chain combines TRBV30 with TRBJ1-3; TRBD1 is a possible D gene (6 bases). Trimming left V 3 bases short and J 5 bases short, with 17 bases between. This CDR3 is built from 15 residues. CDR1 and CDR2 from the germline V gene are GTSNPN and SVGIG (reference sequence). The CDR3 is CAWSRPGGRRNTIYF. Here the CDR3 DNA reads TGTGCCTGGAGCAGACCCGGGGGGCGAAGAAACACCATATATTTT.

The rearrangement uses TRBV18 and TRBJ2-3; 10 bases are shared with TRBD2. The CDR3 length is 17 residues. The germline CDR1 and CDR2 sequences are KGHSH and LQKENI. Trimming at V came to 6 bases and at J to 1 base, leaving 10 bases not matched to a gene. CDR3 sequence reads: CASSPTLAGGGTDTQYF. For the CDR3, the DNA is TGTGCCAGCTCCCCCACCTTAGCGGGAGGCGGCACAGATACGCAGTATTTT.

The chain links TRBV15 to TRBJ2-7; the D is unclear. This CDR3 is 14 amino acids long. Germline-derived CDR1 and CDR2 are LNHNV and YYDKDF (reference sequence). V lost 0 bases and J 3 bases, leaving 9 bases between the germline ends. The CDR3 nucleotides are TGTGCCACCAGCAGAGAAGGGAACTACTACGAGCAGTACTTC. Encoded protein: CATSREGNYYEQYF.

Regarding this clone: At one boundary the junction diverges from the germline segment, which might be a read error. The chain carries TRBV2 and TRBJ2-5, with D unresolved. CDR3 size: 10 residues. Germline-derived CDR1 and CDR2 are SNHLY and FYNNEI. CDR3 bases: TGTGCCAGCATTGAAGAGACCCAGTACTTC. This translates into CASIEETQYF.

The chain combines TRBV7-9 with TRBJ1-1, with 8 bases fitting TRBD1. The J segment lost 0 bases and the V segment lost 1 base, leaving 13 bases of the junction unmatched. The CDR3 sequence is 19 residues long. From germline, CDR1 is SEHNR and CDR2 FQNEAQ (reference sequence). CDR3 sequence (DNA): TGTGCCAGCAGCTTAGGAGTCTTGGGGGGGACAGGAATGAACACTGAAGCTTTCTTT. Its protein is CASSLGVLGGTGMNTEAFF.

This sequence joins TRBV15 and TRBJ1-2; 10 bases match TRBD1. This CDR3 contains 20 residues. The germline CDR1 and CDR2 sequences are LNHNV and YYDKDF (reference sequence). V shed 2 bases and J 5 bases; nucleotides not matched to a gene: 20. The CDR3 DNA reads TGTGCCACCAGCAGACGTCCCGGGACAGGGGATGGGGTTAATTGGTATGGCTACACCTTC. This sequence encodes CATSRRPGTGDGVNWYGYTF.

The chain uses TRBV5-1 and TRBJ1-4; D perhaps matches TRBD1 (6 bases). This CDR3 spans 14 amino acids. V was pared by 0 bases and J by 5 bases, with 8 bases between. Germline-derived CDR1 and CDR2 are SGHRS and YFSETQ. In DNA, the CDR3 is TGCGCCAGCAGCTTGGGACAGGAGAATGAAAAACTGTTTTTT. It yields the protein CASSLGQENEKLFF. The variable domain in full, with the rest retrieved from reference TRBV5-1 and TRBJ1-4, is KAGVTQTPRYLIKTRGQQVTLSCSPISGHRSVSWYQQTPGQGLQFLFEYFSETQRNKGNFPGRFSGRQFSNSRSEMNVSTLELGDSALYLCASSLGQENEKLFFGSGTQLSVL.

The chain combines TRBV28 with TRBJ2-7; 13 bases align to TRBD2. Germline CDR1 reads MDHEN; CDR2 reads SYDVKM. Trimming at V came to 5 bases and at J to 2 bases, leaving 6 bases not matched to a gene. CDR3 length: 16 amino acids. Here the CDR3 reads CASSPGGLAGTYEQYF. The CDR3 nucleotides read TGTGCCAGCAGTCCCGGGGGACTAGCGGGAACCTACGAGCAGTACTTC.

Only a few counts were recorded for this clone. The rearrangement uses TRBV7-2 and TRBJ1-2; no clear D gene. The CDR3 consists of 16 residues. V was trimmed by 5 bases and J by 1 base, leaving 17 bases between them. The germline gives CDR1 SGHTA, CDR2 FQGNSA. The CDR3 loop reads CASSEVGSADNYGYTF. CDR3 nucleotide sequence: TGTGCCAGCAGCGAAGTAGGGTCAGCAGATAACTATGGCTACACCTTC.

This chain connects TRBV11-3 to TRBJ2-7, with 11 positions matching TRBD1. This CDR3 has 14 residues. Per germline, CDR1 SGHNT and CDR2 YENEEA. Trimming cost V 5 bases and J 3 bases; bases outside gene matches: 3. The DNA of the CDR3 is TGTGCCAGCAGCCCCGGGACAGGGGGCTACGAGCAGTACTTC. The encoded protein is CASSPGTGGYEQYF.

This clone showed up just once. V is TRBV27 and J is TRBJ2-1; D is unclear. The CDR3 runs 18 residues. Germline V gives CDR1 MNHEY, CDR2 SMNVEV (reference sequence). The V and J ends lost 3 bases and 3 bases respectively, with 21 bases between them. Here the CDR3 DNA reads TGTGCCAGCAGTTTCGTGGGGATTATAACAGAAAACTACAATGAGCAGTTCTTC. It translates to CASSFVGIITENYNEQFF.

The chain recombines TRBV27 with TRBJ2-1, with 12 bases aligning to TRBD2. The V and J ends lost 5 bases and 7 bases, in that order; junction bases with no gene match: 9. CDR3 length equals 16 residues. From germline, CDR1 is MNHEY and CDR2 SMNVEV (reference sequence). The CDR3 sequence: CASSPTSGRFNNEQFF. Here the CDR3 DNA reads TGTGCCAGCAGTCCGACTAGCGGGAGATTTAATAATGAGCAGTTCTTC.

This clone has just one count. This chain joins TRBV14 and TRBJ1-2; D is possibly TRBD1 (5 bases). CDR3 size: 14 residues. CDR1 is SGHDN and CDR2 is FVKESK in the germline V gene. Trimming removed 0 bases from V and 5 bases from J, with 10 bases in between. In nucleotides, the CDR3 is TGTGCCAGCAGCCAAGATAGGGACCTATATGGCTACACCTTC. Translated, it gives CASSQDRDLYGYTF.

This chain links TRBV2 with TRBJ2-6; maybe TRBD1 (6 bases). CDR3 length: 18 amino acids. Germline CDR1 SNHLY, CDR2 FYNNEI. V lost 7 bases and J 4 bases, leaving 23 bases between the germline ends. The CDR3 bases are TGTGCCAGCATCCTTTCCGGGACACGGGTTCCGGGGGCCAACGTCCTGACTTTC. Translating it yields CASILSGTRVPGANVLTF.

The genes are TRBV2 and TRBJ2-7; D remains ambiguous. The V gene's germline CDR1 is SNHLY and CDR2 FYNNEI. V gave up 5 bases and J gave up 6 bases, with 17 bases separating them. The CDR3 loop spans 14 amino acids. The CDR3 here is CASSSRYLVLEQYF. The CDR3 bases are TGTGCCAGCAGTTCTCGATATTTAGTTCTCGAGCAGTACTTC. The entire variable domain, with the rest obtained from reference TRBV2 and TRBJ2-7, is as follows: EPEVTQTPSHQVTQMGQEVILRCVPISNHLYFYWYRQILGQKVEFLVSFYNNEISEKSEIFDDQFSVERPDGSNFTLKIRSTKLEDSAMYFCASSSRYLVLEQYFGPGTRLTVT.

A remark on this clone: This specimen includes other DNA sequences encoding the same CDR3. V usage is TRBV7-2 and J usage is TRBJ2-7; 8 nucleotides line up with TRBD1. This CDR3 is 13 amino acids long. The germline V gene has CDR1 SGHTA and CDR2 FQGNSA. V trimming: 3 bases; J trimming: 4 bases; junction bases outside the gene matches: 2. CDR3 loop: CASSFRTGYEQYF. The CDR3 nucleotides are TGTGCCAGCAGCTTTCGGACAGGGTACGAGCAGTACTTC.

This clone was seen only a few times. The chain has TRBV7-9 and TRBJ2-7, with 11 bases identical to TRBD1. The V segment lost 5 bases and the J segment 4 bases; nucleotides outside the gene matches: 7. There are 15 residues in the CDR3. Germline loops: CDR1 SEHNR, CDR2 FQNEAQ (reference sequence). Written as DNA, the CDR3 is TGTGCCAGCAGCGCCCCCGGGACAGGGGGATACGAGCAGTACTTC. This translates into CASSAPGTGGYEQYF.

The chain links TRBV19 to TRBJ2-5, with a possible D match to TRBD1 (6 bases). The CDR3 sequence is 13 residues long. The ends were cut back, 8 bases at V and 0 bases at J, with 10 bases in the middle. Germline lookup yields CDR1 LNHDA and CDR2 SQIVND (reference sequence). The CDR3 DNA reads as TGTGCCAGTTCCCCAGGGGACCAAGAGACCCAGTACTTC. Residues: CASSPGDQETQYF.

This clone has only a few counts. Distinct nucleotide sequences in the sample also encode this CDR3. V usage is TRBV2 and J usage is TRBJ2-7; D possibly matches TRBD1 or TRBD2 (6 bases each). Trimming took 6 bases from V and 7 from J, leaving 7 bases between them. The V gene's germline CDR1 is SNHLY and CDR2 FYNNEI. The CDR3 runs 10 residues. CDR3 sequence (DNA): TGTGCCAGCAGAGGGGGGGAGCAGTACTTC. Translation: CASRGGEQYF.

This clone was observed a few times. The CDR3 bases are TGCGCCAGCAGCCAAGGGACTAGCGTGTTTTCCTACGAGCAGTACTTC. Residues: CASSQGTSVFSYEQYF. The chain uses TRBV4-1 and TRBJ2-7; 9 nucleotides align to TRBD2. Germline V gives CDR1 MGHRA, CDR2 YSYEKL. V was clipped by 1 base and J by 1 base; unmatched bases: 5. The CDR3 spans 16 residues.

This clone turned up a few times. CDR3 coding DNA: TGTGCCAGCAGTCCTTCTAGCGGGAGTTACGAGCAGTACTTC. This encodes CASSPSSGSYEQYF. The chain employs TRBV27 and TRBJ2-7, with TRBD2 identical over 10 bases. The V gene end was trimmed by 5 bases and the J gene end by 4 bases; junction bases not matched to a gene: 5. The CDR3 sequence is 14 residues long. The germline CDR1 and CDR2 sequences are MNHEY and SMNVEV (reference sequence).

This rearrangement joins TRBV9 to TRBJ2-3; 8 nucleotides match TRBD2. CDR1 and CDR2 from the germline V gene are SGDLS and YYNGEE. CDR3 length equals 15 residues. Trimming at V came to 2 bases and at J to 3 bases, leaving 5 bases not matched to a gene. The DNA for the CDR3 is TGTGCCAGCAGCGTCGCGGGAGGCGGTACAGATACGCAGTATTTT. It codes for CASSVAGGGTDTQYF.

The chain links TRBV30 to TRBJ2-7; D is possibly TRBD1 (5 bases). V shed 0 bases and J shed 1 base, with 10 bases lying between them. The CDR3 length is 14 residues. From germline, CDR1 is GTSNPN and CDR2 SVGIG (reference sequence). The CDR3: CAWSVAGISYEQYF. In nucleotides, the CDR3 is TGTGCCTGGAGTGTAGCAGGGATATCCTACGAGCAGTACTTC.

The V and J genes are TRBV4-3 and TRBJ2-3; 7 bases line up with TRBD2. Trimming took 2 bases from V and 2 from J; bases not matched to a gene: 1. This CDR3 has 14 residues. Germline assignment: CDR1 LGHNA and CDR2 YSLEER. In DNA, the CDR3 is TGCGCCAGCAGCCAACTAGCGGCCACAGATACGCAGTATTTT. Translating it yields CASSQLAATDTQYF.